This TCR beta chain originates from a study of blood T cell repertoires in COVID-19. With 6 bases clipped from V and 7 bases from J, the junction kept 5 bases outside the gene matches. CDR3 length: 12 amino acids. This table comes from immunoSEQ multiplex PCR, and its TCRdb copy is limited to in-frame clones, with some not included. The sample shows around 310,000 clones, approximately 87% of them seen only once. Material for sequencing was peripheral blood. This TCR came from a woman between 45 and 60 years old with active or convalescent COVID-19. This chain connects TRBV12-3 or TRBV12-4 to TRBJ1-1; 7 bases map to TRBD1. CDR3 sequence reads: CASRDRRVEAFF. In nucleotides, the CDR3 is TGTGCCAGCAGGGACAGGAGGGTTGAAGCTTTCTTT.